The 19 T cell receptor beta chains listed next were all sequenced from one sample in a study of blood T cell repertoires in COVID-19 (TCRdb year 2020). Library preparation employed the immunoSEQ multiplex PCR assay. The table was pulled from immuneACCESS by TCRdb, which kept in-frame rearrangements only. Such tables lose some clones; where checked, under half of the loss comes from unresolved V genes, and the rest has no known cause. The sample table shows around 700,000 clones, and about nine tenths are seen once. Of the sample, approximately 0.25% falls within the top ten clones. The sample consisted of peripheral blood. The receptors shown here come from a woman aged 18 to 35 with acute or convalescent COVID-19.

The V and J genes are TRBV19 and TRBJ1-1, with unresolved D. Trimming pared 2 bases from V and 0 bases from J, leaving 10 bases between. The V gene's germline CDR1 is LNHDA and CDR2 SQIVND (reference sequence). The length of the CDR3 is 15 residues. CDR3 bases: TGTGCCAGTAGTATACGAGGCAGCATGAACACTGAAGCTTTCTTT. Translated, it gives CASSIRGSMNTEAFF.

V is TRBV11-2 and J is TRBJ2-7; 8 nucleotides line up with TRBD1. Germline assignment: CDR1 SGHAT and CDR2 FQNNGV. The CDR3 is 16 amino acids. V shed 2 bases, J shed 5 bases, and the junction held 11 bases outside the gene matches. CDR3 bases: TGTGCCAGCAGCTTATACCCCGGACAGGGTACCGACGAGCAGTACTTC. Translation: CASSLYPGQGTDEQYF.

V gene TRBV4-1 combines with J gene TRBJ2-6, with 7 bases fitting TRBD1. Germline CDR1 MGHRA, CDR2 YSYEKL. This CDR3 spans 18 amino acids. J gave up 0 bases and V 5 bases, and 10 bases lay outside the gene matches. The CDR3 region is CASSIGGQTPSGANVLTF. As DNA, the CDR3 is TGCGCCAGCAGCATAGGGGGACAGACTCCCTCTGGGGCCAACGTCCTGACTTTC.

J is TRBJ1-1 and V is TRBV3-1 (or the pseudogene TRBV3-2); no definite D call. Per the germline V gene, CDR1 is LGHDT and CDR2 is YNNKEL (reference sequence). The length of the CDR3 is 15 residues. The V end was cut by 4 bases, the J end by 1 base, with 13 bases between. CDR3 loop: CASSLREVRNTEAFF. Written as DNA, the CDR3 is TGTGCCAGCAGCCTGCGGGAGGTAAGGAACACTGAAGCTTTCTTT.

The chain employs TRBV2 and TRBJ2-3, with 9 bases lining up with TRBD1. The germline V gene has CDR1 SNHLY and CDR2 FYNNEI. The length of the CDR3 is 15 residues. V was clipped by 6 bases and J by 1 base; unmatched bases: 5. CDR3 protein: CASSPRTGGTDTQYF. CDR3 in DNA: TGTGCCAGCAGCCCCCGGACAGGGGGCACAGATACGCAGTATTTT.

The chain employs TRBV2 and TRBJ1-1; TRBD1 is a possible D gene (6 bases). The CDR3 contains 17 residues. The germline V and J ends were trimmed by 5 bases and 2 bases, with 21 bases remaining between them. Germline loops: CDR1 SNHLY, CDR2 FYNNEI. DNA of the CDR3: TGTGCCAGCAGTAACGTAGCGGGGGGGGCCACTAACACTGAAGCTTTCTTT. Translation gives CASSNVAGGATNTEAFF.

The rearrangement joins TRBV7-2 to TRBJ1-1, with a possible D match to TRBD1 (6 bases). V was cut by 5 bases and J by 8 bases, with 24 bases left in between. Germline V gene data show CDR1 as SGHTA and CDR2 as FQGNSA. CDR3 length: 16 residues. CDR3: CASSTRYRATGREAFF. The CDR3 DNA follows: TGTGCCAGCAGCACTCGATACAGGGCAACAGGAAGGGAAGCTTTCTTT. The entire variable domain, with the rest obtained from reference TRBV7-2 and TRBJ1-1, is as follows: GAGVSQSPSNKVTEKGKDVELRCDPISGHTALYWYRQSLGQGLEFLIYFQGNSAPDKSGLPSDRFSAERTGGSVSTLTIQRTQQEDSAVYLCASSTRYRATGREAFFGQGTRLTVV.

This chain connects TRBV30 to TRBJ1-2, with a possible D match to TRBD1 (6 bases). The ends were cut back, 2 bases at V and 3 bases at J, with 10 bases in the middle. This CDR3 region has 13 residues. Germline CDR1 is GTSNPN and CDR2 is SVGIG (reference sequence). The CDR3 sequence is CAWSPRTDYGYTF. As DNA, the CDR3 is TGTGCCTGGAGTCCTCGGACAGACTATGGCTACACCTTC.

Only one count was recorded for this clone. This rearrangement joins TRBV9 to TRBJ2-2, with 8 nucleotides matching TRBD2. CDR1 and CDR2 from the germline V gene are SGDLS and YYNGEE. The CDR3 spans 19 residues. With 0 bases clipped from V and 0 bases from J, the junction kept 10 bases outside the gene matches. CDR3 in DNA: TGTGCCAGCAGCGTAGCAACTAGCGGCGAAAAAACGAACACCGGGGAGCTGTTTTTT. Its translation is CASSVATSGEKTNTGELFF.

The CDR3 here is CAFMRRGAENEQFF. CDR3 sequence (DNA): TGTGCTTTTATGAGGCGGGGGGCAGAGAATGAGCAGTTCTTC. The rearrangement links TRBV30 to TRBJ2-1, with TRBD2 matching over 8 bases. The CDR3 has 14 amino acids. Germline CDR1 is GTSNPN and CDR2 is SVGIG (reference sequence). Full variable domain (missing parts from reference TRBV30 and TRBJ2-1): SQTIHQWPATLVQPVGSPLSLECTVEGTSNPNLYWYRQAAGRGLQLLFYSVGIGQISSEVPQNLSASRPQDRQFILSSKKLLLSDSGFYLCAFMRRGAENEQFFGPGTRLTVL.

The CDR3 DNA is TGCGCCAGCAGTCTCGAACAGGCATGGAACACTGAAGCTTTCTTT. The encoded protein is CASSLEQAWNTEAFF. The chain combines TRBV5-1 with TRBJ1-1, with D maybe TRBD1 (5 bases). CDR1 and CDR2 from the germline V gene are SGHRS and YFSETQ. V lost 5 bases to trimming and J lost 1 base, with 15 bases between them. This CDR3 comprises 15 residues.

This chain joins TRBV28 and TRBJ1-2, with TRBD1 matching over 7 bases. The CDR3 has 15 residues. J was trimmed by 5 bases and V by 2 bases; bases with no gene match: 8. Looked up from germline, CDR1 is MDHEN and CDR2 is SYDVKM. DNA for the CDR3: TGTGCCAGCAGTTTACGGGACAGAGGGGGGTATGGCTACACCTTC. It encodes CASSLRDRGGYGYTF.

The gene calls are TRBV18 and TRBJ2-5; weak D call: TRBD1 (5 bases). The CDR3 is 15 amino acids. Looked up from germline, CDR1 is KGHSH and CDR2 is LQKENI. Trimming shortened V by 2 bases and J by 5 bases, and 15 bases separated the two germline ends. For the CDR3, the DNA is TGTGCCAGCTCACCAGGTGCAGGGATGGAGGAGACCCAGTACTTC. This gives the protein CASSPGAGMEETQYF.

This rearrangement joins TRBV7-2 to TRBJ1-2; D is perhaps TRBD1 (6 bases). V was pared by 5 bases and J by 4 bases, with 26 bases between. The CDR3 runs 18 residues. Germline CDR1 and CDR2: SGHTA and FQGNSA. The CDR3 reads CASSPRRGRQGSGYGYTF. In nucleotides, the CDR3 is TGTGCCAGCAGCCCCCGACGGGGACGGCAGGGGTCTGGCTATGGCTACACCTTC.

This clone has only one observation. The V gene is TRBV7-2, the J gene TRBJ1-2, with 9 positions matching TRBD1. This CDR3 has 16 residues. V lost 2 bases and J lost 0; bases outside the gene matches: 4. CDR1 is SGHTA, CDR2 FQGNSA, per germline. The DNA of the CDR3 is TGTGCCAGCAGCTTAAGCCGGGACAGGGCTAACTATGGCTACACCTTC. It is translated as CASSLSRDRANYGYTF.

This clone appeared a few times. The J gene is TRBJ1-6, the V gene TRBV21-1; no DNA check was done on the table's D call, TRBD1. TRBV21-1 is designated a pseudogene. The CDR3 consists of 15 residues. In DNA, the CDR3 is TGTGCCAGCAGCACCGGGACAGGGATAAGCTCACCCCTCCACTTT. Its protein is CASSTGTGISSPLHF.

In its sample, this clone was seen many times. The J gene is TRBJ1-1, the V gene TRBV7-2, with TRBD1 matching 7 bases. V lost 7 bases and J lost 2; bases outside the gene matches: 7. This CDR3 comprises 14 residues. Germline V CDR1 and CDR2: SGHTA, FQGNSA. In DNA form, the CDR3 reads TGTGCCAGCAAGATTGGGACAGTCAACACTGAAGCTTTCTTT. This gives the protein CASKIGTVNTEAFF.

V is TRBV7-2 and J is TRBJ2-1, with TRBD1 matching over 7 bases. Germline CDR1 reads SGHTA; CDR2 reads FQGNSA. The CDR3 consists of 14 residues. With 5 bases clipped from V and 7 bases from J, the junction kept 8 bases outside the gene matches. CDR3 amino acids: CASSPIQGPNEQFF. DNA of the CDR3: TGTGCCAGCAGCCCTATACAGGGGCCGAATGAGCAGTTCTTC.

V is TRBV9 and J is TRBJ2-3, with a tentative D call TRBD2 (5 bases). Germline CDR1 and CDR2: SGDLS and YYNGEE. Trimming cost V 4 bases and J 6 bases, with 18 bases left between them. The CDR3 totals 15 residues. The CDR3 sequence is CASSRTRFLRDTQYF. The CDR3, as DNA: TGTGCCAGCAGCCGGACTCGATTCCTCCGTGATACGCAGTATTTT.